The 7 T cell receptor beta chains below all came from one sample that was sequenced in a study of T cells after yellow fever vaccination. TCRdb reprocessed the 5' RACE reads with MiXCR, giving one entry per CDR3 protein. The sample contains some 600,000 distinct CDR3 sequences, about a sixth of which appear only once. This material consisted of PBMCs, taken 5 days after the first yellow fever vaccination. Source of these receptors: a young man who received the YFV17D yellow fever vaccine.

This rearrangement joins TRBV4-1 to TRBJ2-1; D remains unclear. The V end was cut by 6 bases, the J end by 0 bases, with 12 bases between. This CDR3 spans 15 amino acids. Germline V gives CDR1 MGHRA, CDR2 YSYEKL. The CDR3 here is CASSPSASSYNEQFF. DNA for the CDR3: TGCGCCAGCAGTCCGAGTGCCAGCTCCTACAATGAGCAGTTCTTC.

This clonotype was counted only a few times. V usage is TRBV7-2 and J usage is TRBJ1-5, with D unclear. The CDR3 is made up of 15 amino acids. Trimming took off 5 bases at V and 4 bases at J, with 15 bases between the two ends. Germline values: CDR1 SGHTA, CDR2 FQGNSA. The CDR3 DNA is TGTGCCAGCAGCCCATCGGTAGGGAGAAATCAGCCCCAGCATTTT. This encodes CASSPSVGRNQPQHF.

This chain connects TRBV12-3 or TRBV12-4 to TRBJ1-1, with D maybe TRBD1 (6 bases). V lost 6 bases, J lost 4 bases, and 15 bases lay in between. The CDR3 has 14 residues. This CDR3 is CASRKTGTTTEAFF. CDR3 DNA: TGTGCCAGCAGGAAGACAGGTACTACCACTGAAGCTTTCTTT.

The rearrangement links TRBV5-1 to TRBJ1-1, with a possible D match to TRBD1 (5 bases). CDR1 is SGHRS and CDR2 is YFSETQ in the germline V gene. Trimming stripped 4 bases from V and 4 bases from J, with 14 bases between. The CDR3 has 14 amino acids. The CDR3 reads CASSRDRMSTEAFF. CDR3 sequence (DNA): TGCGCCAGCAGCAGGGACCGGATGAGCACTGAAGCTTTCTTT.

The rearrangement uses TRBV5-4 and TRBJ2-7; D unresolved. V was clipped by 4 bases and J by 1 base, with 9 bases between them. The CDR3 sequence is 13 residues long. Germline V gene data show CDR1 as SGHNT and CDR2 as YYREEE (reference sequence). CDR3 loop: CASSVIESYEQYF. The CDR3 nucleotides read TGTGCCAGCAGCGTAATCGAATCCTACGAGCAGTACTTC.

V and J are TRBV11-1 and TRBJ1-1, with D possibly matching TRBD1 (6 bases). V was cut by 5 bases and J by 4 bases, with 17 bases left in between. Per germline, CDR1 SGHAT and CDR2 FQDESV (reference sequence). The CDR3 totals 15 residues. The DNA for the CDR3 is TGTGCCAGCAGCGCCTTCATACAGGGAAGCACTGAAGCTTTCTTT. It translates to CASSAFIQGSTEAFF.

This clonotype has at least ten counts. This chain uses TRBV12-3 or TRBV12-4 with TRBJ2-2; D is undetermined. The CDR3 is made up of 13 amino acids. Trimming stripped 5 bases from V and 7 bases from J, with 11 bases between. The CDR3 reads CASSLRSDGELFF. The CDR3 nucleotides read TGTGCCAGCAGTCTGAGGAGCGACGGGGAGCTGTTTTTT.